Shown below are 4 T cell receptor beta chains from a single sample sequenced in a study of T-cell reconstitution after alpha-beta-depleted transplantation in children. Unique molecular identifiers were incorporated during preparation of the TCRbeta library. One entry per CDR3 protein results from TCRdb running MiXCR on the PCR reads. The sample has about 580,000 distinct CDR3 sequences; 27% are singletons. The source material was PBMCs, sampled before TCRalphabeta/CD19-depleted stem cell transplant. The receptors derive from a boy younger than two with Wiskott-Aldrich syndrome, due to receive a stem cell transplant.

This chain connects TRBV7-8 to TRBJ2-7, with 10 bases lining up with TRBD1. The CDR3 contains 15 residues. Unmatched junction bases numbered 5, after V lost 2 bases and J lost 4 bases. CDR1 and CDR2 (germline): SGHVS, FQNEAQ. The CDR3 DNA reads as TGTGCCAGCAGCTTAAAGAGACAGGGGGCTTACGAGCAGTACTTC. Translated, it gives CASSLKRQGAYEQYF.

The V gene is TRBV7-3, the J gene TRBJ2-1, with TRBD2 identical over 7 bases. CDR3 length equals 16 residues. Germline CDR1 reads SGHTA; CDR2 reads FQGTGA. V gave up 1 base and J gave up 9 bases; unmatched junction bases: 12. The CDR3 is CASSLKSRLADGEQFF. The CDR3 region has the DNA TGTGCCAGCAGCTTAAAATCCAGACTAGCCGACGGTGAGCAGTTCTTC.

This clonotype was detected a few times. The chain links TRBV5-1 to TRBJ2-1, with TRBD1 as a possible D gene (6 bases). V was clipped by 0 bases and J by 5 bases, with 18 bases between them. The CDR3 is made up of 17 amino acids. Germline V gives CDR1 SGHRS, CDR2 YFSETQ. The CDR3 DNA follows: TGCGCCAGCAGCTTGGCCCTTTTTGGGGGCACTAACAATGAGCAGTTCTTC. Encoded protein: CASSLALFGGTNNEQFF.

The chain employs TRBV12-3 or TRBV12-4 and TRBJ1-3; D might be TRBD1 (6 bases). Trimming shortened V by 5 bases and J by 4 bases, and 12 bases separated the two germline ends. CDR3 size: 14 residues. The CDR3 bases are TGTGCCAGCAGTACGGGGGCTTGGGGAAACACCATATATTTT. This encodes CASSTGAWGNTIYF.